These 26 T cell receptor beta chains were all obtained from the same sample, sequenced in a study of blood T cell repertoires in COVID-19. Clones were read by immunoSEQ multiplex PCR, and TCRdb kept only the in-frame ones, dropping some. The sample contains a few hundred thousand clones, 85% to 90% of which appear only once. Sequenced sample: PBMCs or T cells enriched from blood (not recorded which). Receptors were obtained from a woman aged 18-35 years who had recovered from COVID-19.

The CDR3 bases are TGTGCCATCAGTGATGGGACAGGGGTAGAAAAACTGTTTTTT. This sequence encodes CAISDGTGVEKLFF. V gene TRBV10-3 combines with J gene TRBJ1-4; TRBD1 aligns across 10 bases. V was pared by 3 bases and J by 8 bases, with 3 bases of the junction left unmatched. The germline V gene encodes CDR1 ENHRY and CDR2 SYGVKD. The length of the CDR3 is 14 residues.

As concerns this clone: This specimen includes other DNA sequences encoding the same CDR3. V usage is TRBV29-1 and J usage is TRBJ1-2, with D tentatively TRBD1 (6 bases). Germline assignment: CDR1 SQVTM and CDR2 ANQGSEA. The CDR3 runs 12 residues. V lost 6 bases and J 2 bases, leaving 10 bases between the germline ends. CDR3 DNA sequence: TGCAGCGTGGGTGGACAGAACTATGGCTACACCTTC. This translates into CSVGGQNYGYTF.

This chain connects TRBV30 to TRBJ1-2, with D unresolved. Trimming took 3 bases from V and 3 from J, leaving 5 bases between them. Germline assignment: CDR1 GTSNPN and CDR2 SVGIG (reference sequence). CDR3 length equals 11 residues. CDR3 in DNA: TGTGCCTGGAGCCCGGACTATGGCTACACCTTC. It yields the protein CAWSPDYGYTF.

The gene calls are TRBV7-9 and TRBJ1-1; D is perhaps TRBD1 (6 bases). The germline V gene encodes CDR1 SEHNR and CDR2 FQNEAQ (reference sequence). The ends were cut back, 2 bases at V and 0 bases at J, with 13 bases in the middle. CDR3 size: 16 residues. In DNA form, the CDR3 reads TGTGCCAGCAGCTTATCACAGGGAGGGATGAACACTGAAGCTTTCTTT. Encoded protein: CASSLSQGGMNTEAFF.

CDR3 nucleotides: TGTGCAAGTCGCCCTCCTCGCGGGTACTCTGGAAACACCATATATTTT. This gives the protein CASRPPRGYSGNTIYF. The chain couples TRBV12-2 to TRBJ1-3. TRBV12-2 is a listed pseudogene. There are 16 residues in the CDR3.

J is TRBJ1-1 and V is TRBV29-1; no firm D call. Trimming cost V 3 bases and J 10 bases, with 15 bases left between them. CDR3 length: 12 amino acids. CDR1 SQVTM and CDR2 ANQGSEA come from the germline V gene. CDR3: CSVEARPGRAFF. In DNA form, the CDR3 reads TGCAGCGTTGAGGCTAGGCCCGGAAGAGCTTTCTTT. The full variable domain, with the rest looked up from reference TRBV29-1 and TRBJ1-1, is SAVISQKPSRDICQRGTSLTIQCQVDSQVTMMFWYRQQPGQSLTLIATANQGSEATYESGFVIDKFPISRPNLTFSTLTVSNMSPEDSSIYLCSVEARPGRAFFGQGTRLTVV.

The CDR3 reads CASIRPGGTSEAFF. The CDR3 DNA follows: TGTGCCAGCATTCGCCCAGGGGGTACCTCTGAAGCTTTCTTT. This chain uses TRBV2 with TRBJ1-1; 7 bases align to TRBD1. Germline-derived CDR1 and CDR2 are SNHLY and FYNNEI. V lost 7 bases, J lost 6 bases, and 11 bases stayed unmatched. The CDR3 covers 14 residues.

In DNA form, the CDR3 reads TGTGCCAGCAGGCCCGCTAGCGGCTACGAGCAGTACTTC. Translated, it gives CASRPASGYEQYF. This chain links TRBV12-3 or TRBV12-4 with TRBJ2-7; TRBD2 agrees at 7 bases. J lost 3 bases, V lost 6 bases, and 5 bases had no gene match. The CDR3 consists of 13 residues.

The table lists this clone with a count of one. The rearrangement links TRBV4-2 to TRBJ1-5; D possibly corresponds to TRBD1 (6 bases). Trimming took off 0 bases at V and 6 bases at J, with 12 bases between the two ends. In germline, CDR1 is LGHNA, CDR2 YNFKEQ. The CDR3 totals 15 residues. The CDR3 loop reads CASSQDGGGFQPQHF. CDR3 sequence (DNA): TGTGCCAGCAGCCAAGATGGCGGGGGCTTTCAGCCCCAGCATTTT.

This clone was counted between two and nine times. The gene calls are TRBV7-9 and TRBJ1-2, with TRBD1 identical over 10 bases. Unmatched junction bases numbered 4, after V lost 5 bases and J lost 4 bases. CDR1 and CDR2 from the germline V gene are SEHNR and FQNEAQ (reference sequence). This CDR3 has 14 amino acids. The CDR3 region has the DNA TGTGCCAGCAGCCGACAGGGGGCTCCCTATGGCTACACCTTC. Encoded protein: CASSRQGAPYGYTF.

The CDR3 DNA sequence: TGTGCCAGCAGCGGCAGGGACAGCCACAATGAGCAGTTCTTC. Residues: CASSGRDSHNEQFF. V gene TRBV11-2 combines with J gene TRBJ2-1; the match to TRBD1 covers 7 bases. V dropped 5 bases and J dropped 5; count of bases not matched to a gene: 6. Looked up from germline, CDR1 is SGHAT and CDR2 is FQNNGV. CDR3 size: 14 residues. The entire variable domain, with the rest obtained from reference TRBV11-2 and TRBJ2-1, is as follows: EAGVAQSPRYKIIEKRQSVAFWCNPISGHATLYWYQQILGQGPKLLIQFQNNGVVDDSQLPKDRFSAERLKGVDSTLKIQPAKLEDSAVYLCASSGRDSHNEQFFGPGTRLTVL.

The V gene is TRBV3-1 (or the pseudogene TRBV3-2), the J gene TRBJ2-1, with 10 bases identical to TRBD2. V trimming: 4 bases; J trimming: 9 bases; junction bases outside the gene matches: 9. Germline V gives CDR1 LGHDT, CDR2 YNNKEL (reference sequence). This CDR3 comprises 15 residues. The DNA for the CDR3 is TGTGCCAGCAGCCCTACTAGCGGGGAGTGGGGTGAGCAGTTCTTC. This translates into CASSPTSGEWGEQFF.

Concerning this clone itself: Other nucleotide sequences in the sample specify the same CDR3. This chain uses TRBV19 with TRBJ1-2, with no clear D. Trimming left V 3 bases short and J 1 base short, with 6 bases between. CDR1 and CDR2 (germline): LNHDA, SQIVND (reference sequence). CDR3 length equals 13 residues. The CDR3 protein is CASSISGNYGYTF. The CDR3 nucleotides read TGTGCCAGTAGTATCAGCGGTAACTATGGCTACACCTTC.

V is TRBV5-4 and J is TRBJ1-5; TRBD1 agrees at 7 bases. The germline CDR1 and CDR2 sequences are SGHNT and YYREEE (reference sequence). This CDR3 is built from 15 residues. After removal of 0 bases from V and 4 bases from J, the junction contained 4 bases not matched to a gene. In DNA, the CDR3 is TGTGCCAGCAGCTTGGGGGGACAGCCTAATCAGCCCCAGCATTTT. As protein: CASSLGGQPNQPQHF.

The rearrangement joins TRBV2 to TRBJ2-7; D may be TRBD2 (6 bases). CDR1 and CDR2 (germline): SNHLY, FYNNEI. V was clipped by 8 bases and J by 2 bases, with 13 bases between them. This CDR3 is built from 13 residues. CDR3 residues: CASVGLKTYEQYF. CDR3 sequence (DNA): TGTGCCAGCGTAGGACTAAAAACCTACGAGCAGTACTTC.

This sequence joins TRBV6-2 or TRBV6-3 and TRBJ2-7; no definite D call. V gave up 5 bases and J gave up 7 bases, with 12 bases separating them. The length of the CDR3 is 12 residues. Germline V lookup: CDR1 MNHEY, CDR2 SVGEGT. CDR3 region: CASSPELGEQYF. In DNA form, the CDR3 reads TGTGCCAGCAGTCCGGAACTCGGGGAGCAGTACTTC.

The rearrangement uses TRBV6-6 and TRBJ1-5, with TRBD1 matching 8 bases. Germline CDR1 reads MNHNY; CDR2 reads SVGAGI (reference sequence). This CDR3 is 12 amino acids long. V trimming: 2 bases; J trimming: 10 bases; junction bases outside the gene matches: 1. CDR3 coding DNA: TGTGCCAGCAGTTACCAGGGGGCTCCCCAGCATTTT. Translation gives CASSYQGAPQHF.

The chain is built from TRBV19 and TRBJ2-2, with 8 bases that match TRBD1. This CDR3 has 14 amino acids. Per the germline V gene, CDR1 is LNHDA and CDR2 is SQIVND (reference sequence). Losses at the gene ends were 4 bases for V and 4 bases for J; bases not matched to a gene: 2. The CDR3 protein is CASSRTGGTGELFF. As DNA, the CDR3 is TGTGCCAGTAGTAGAACAGGGGGCACCGGGGAGCTGTTTTTT. Full variable domain (outside the CDR3, taken from reference TRBV19 and TRBJ2-2): DGGITQSPKYLFRKEGQNVTLSCEQNLNHDAMYWYRQDPGQGLRLIYYSQIVNDFQKGDIAEGYSVSREKKESFPLTVTSAQKNPTAFYLCASSRTGGTGELFFGEGSRLTVL.

V usage is TRBV5-6 and J usage is TRBJ1-2; D is unclear. This CDR3 has 15 amino acids. V was pared by 1 base and J by 4 bases, with 14 bases between. CDR1 and CDR2 (germline): SGHDT, YYEEEE. The CDR3, as DNA: TGTGCCAGCAGCTTGAGTCGGGAGTTTAGCTATGGCTACACCTTC. This encodes CASSLSREFSYGYTF.

This chain uses TRBV2 with TRBJ2-1; 9 bases agree with TRBD1. CDR3 size: 15 residues. V lost 6 bases to trimming and J lost 0 bases; unmatched junction nucleotides: 3. The germline V gene has CDR1 SNHLY and CDR2 FYNNEI. CDR3 region: CASRDRGSSYNEQFF. As DNA, the CDR3 is TGTGCCAGCAGGGACAGGGGTAGCTCCTACAATGAGCAGTTCTTC. Full variable domain (missing parts from reference TRBV2 and TRBJ2-1): EPEVTQTPSHQVTQMGQEVILRCVPISNHLYFYWYRQILGQKVEFLVSFYNNEISEKSEIFDDQFSVERPDGSNFTLKIRSTKLEDSAMYFCASRDRGSSYNEQFFGPGTRLTVL.

The chain employs TRBV7-3 and TRBJ1-2; tentative D call: TRBD1 (6 bases). CDR1 and CDR2 (germline): SGHTA, FQGTGA. The CDR3 consists of 16 residues. V was trimmed by 4 bases and J by 1 base, leaving 16 bases between them. CDR3 in DNA: TGTGCCAGCAGCTCGAGGGGGACGGTAAATAACTATGGCTACACCTTC. Translation: CASSSRGTVNNYGYTF.

CDR3 coding DNA: TGTGCCAGTAGTCCACTGGCAGGGTCTTGGAGCTACACCTTC. This codes for CASSPLAGSWSYTF. The V and J genes are TRBV19 and TRBJ1-2, with D possibly being TRBD1 (5 bases). There are 14 residues in the CDR3. Between the trimmed V and J ends, which lost 5 bases and 9 bases, there was a span of 19 bases. Per germline, CDR1 LNHDA and CDR2 SQIVND (reference sequence).

The V and J genes are TRBV6-5 and TRBJ2-1, with 11 positions matching TRBD2. CDR1 MNHEY and CDR2 SVGAGI come from the germline V gene. Trimming removed 2 bases from V and 7 bases from J; junction bases left unmatched: 7. The CDR3 is 16 amino acids. CDR3 DNA sequence: TGTGCCAGCAGTTACGGTCTAGCGGGGGGATGGAATGAGCAGTTCTTC. Translated, it gives CASSYGLAGGWNEQFF.

The chain employs TRBV7-3 and TRBJ2-5; 9 bases match TRBD1. Germline CDR1 reads SGHTA; CDR2 reads FQGTGA. The V gene end was trimmed by 4 bases and the J gene end by 4 bases; junction bases not matched to a gene: 4. This CDR3 region has 14 residues. Here the CDR3 reads CASSSPQGAETQYF. The CDR3 region has the DNA TGTGCCAGCAGCTCTCCACAGGGGGCAGAGACCCAGTACTTC.

This chain uses TRBV2 with TRBJ1-3; 8 nucleotides match TRBD1. Germline V lookup: CDR1 SNHLY, CDR2 FYNNEI. CDR3 length: 14 residues. V dropped 9 bases and J dropped 0; count of bases not matched to a gene: 4. CDR3 loop: CASGDRHSGNTIYF. CDR3 coding DNA: TGTGCCAGTGGGGACAGGCACTCTGGAAACACCATATATTTT.

The chain links TRBV23-1 to TRBJ1-2, with unresolved D. TRBV23-1 is given ORF status, its function remaining uncertain. The V end lost 4 bases, the J end lost 0 bases, and 3 bases lay between the germline ends. The CDR3 consists of 12 residues. The CDR3 region has the DNA TGCGCCAGCAGTCTTACTAACTATGGCTACACCTTC. As protein: CASSLTNYGYTF.